The 7 T cell receptor beta chains in this list originate from one sample, sequenced in a study of blood T cell repertoires in COVID-19. Data came from immunoSEQ multiplex PCR; TCRdb stores just in-frame clones and leaves some out. Altogether 200,000 to 250,000 clones are present, approximately 86% being singletons, with the ten largest covering about 4.7%. The sequencing input was PBMCs or T cells enriched from blood (not recorded which). These receptors came from a woman aged 25-40 years who had been exposed to COVID-19.

The V and J genes are TRBV2 and TRBJ2-4, with 8 bases matching TRBD1. This CDR3 spans 15 amino acids. Trimming removed 4 bases from V and 2 bases from J; junction bases left unmatched: 4. The germline V gene has CDR1 SNHLY and CDR2 FYNNEI. CDR3 sequence reads: CASSVDRGTKNIQYF. CDR3 coding DNA: TGTGCCAGCAGTGTCGACAGGGGCACCAAAAACATTCAGTACTTC.

V gene TRBV21-1 combines with J gene TRBJ2-7; TRBD1, the D gene given by the table, was not confirmed from the DNA. TRBV21-1 is designated a pseudogene. This CDR3 is built from 15 residues. The CDR3 region is CASSKKQGTKTEQYF. CDR3 bases: TGTGCCAGCAGCAAAAAGCAGGGAACAAAAACCGAGCAGTACTTC.

The V and J genes are TRBV5-1 and TRBJ2-2; tentative D call: TRBD1 (5 bases). The CDR3 sequence is 16 residues long. Germline lookup yields CDR1 SGHRS and CDR2 YFSETQ. Between the trimmed V and J ends, which lost 3 bases and 4 bases, there was a span of 16 bases. The CDR3, as DNA: TGCGCCAGCAGCTACGAAGCAGGGTACCTCACCGGGGAGCTGTTTTTT. Protein product: CASSYEAGYLTGELFF.

The chain has TRBV29-1 and TRBJ1-2; 7 bases fit TRBD1. Looked up from germline, CDR1 is SQVTM and CDR2 is ANQGSEA. The CDR3 is 13 amino acids. With 3 bases clipped from V and 4 bases from J, the junction kept 5 bases outside the gene matches. The CDR3 loop is CSVDRAGGYGYTF. The CDR3 DNA sequence: TGCAGCGTTGATCGGGCAGGGGGCTATGGCTACACCTTC.

In its sample, this clone was seen many times. V usage is TRBV10-1 and J usage is TRBJ2-1; TRBD1 aligns across 9 bases. Trimming at V came to 6 bases and at J to 5 bases, leaving 5 bases not matched to a gene. CDR3 length: 14 amino acids. Per the germline V gene, CDR1 is WNHNN and CDR2 is SYGVQD (reference sequence). CDR3: CASRAGTGNNEQFF. DNA for the CDR3: TGCGCCAGCAGGGCCGGGACAGGGAACAATGAGCAGTTCTTC.

The chain couples TRBV3-1 (or the pseudogene TRBV3-2) to TRBJ1-2; 9 positions agree with TRBD1. The V gene's germline CDR1 is LGHDT and CDR2 YNNKEL (reference sequence). There are 15 residues in the CDR3. V lost 4 bases to trimming and J lost 4 bases; unmatched junction nucleotides: 7. The CDR3 sequence is CASSPRTGDSYGYTF. The CDR3 DNA sequence: TGTGCCAGCAGCCCTCGGACAGGGGATAGCTATGGCTACACCTTC.

This clone was observed a few times. The V gene is TRBV5-1, the J gene TRBJ1-3; a weak D match, TRBD1 (5 bases). The V gene lost 0 bases and the J gene lost 0 bases, with 16 bases spanning the gap. The germline V gene has CDR1 SGHRS and CDR2 YFSETQ. This CDR3 spans 18 amino acids. In DNA, the CDR3 is TGCGCCAGCAGCTTGGAAGTTATGTGGGGGGACTCTGGAAACACCATATATTTT. This translates into CASSLEVMWGDSGNTIYF. The full variable domain, with the rest looked up from reference TRBV5-1 and TRBJ1-3, is KAGVTQTPRYLIKTRGQQVTLSCSPISGHRSVSWYQQTPGQGLQFLFEYFSETQRNKGNFPGRFSGRQFSNSRSEMNVSTLELGDSALYLCASSLEVMWGDSGNTIYFGEGSWLTVV.